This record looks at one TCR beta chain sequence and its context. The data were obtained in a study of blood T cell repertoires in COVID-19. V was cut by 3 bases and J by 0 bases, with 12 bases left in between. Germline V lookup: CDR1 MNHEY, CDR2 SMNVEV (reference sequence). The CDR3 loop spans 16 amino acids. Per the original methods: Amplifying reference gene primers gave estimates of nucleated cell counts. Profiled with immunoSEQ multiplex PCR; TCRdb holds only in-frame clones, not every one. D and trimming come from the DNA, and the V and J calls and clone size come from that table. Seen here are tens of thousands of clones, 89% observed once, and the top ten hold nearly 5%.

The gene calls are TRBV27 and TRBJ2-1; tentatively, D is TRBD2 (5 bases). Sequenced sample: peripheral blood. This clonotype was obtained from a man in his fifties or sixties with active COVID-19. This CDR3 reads CASSFHSEGSYNEQFF. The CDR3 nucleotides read TGTGCCAGCAGTTTCCACTCCGAGGGCTCCTACAATGAGCAGTTCTTC.